One and the same sample provided the 8 T cell receptor beta chains below, sequenced in a study of post-analysis software for immune sequencing data. Study conclusions and caveats: Patients had higher frequencies than controls of roughly five TRBV segments, including TRBV5-6, TRBV5-1 and TRBV20-1.

Unique molecular identifiers featured in each of the TCR beta cDNA libraries. TCRdb recomputed calls from the PCR reads with MiXCR, one row per CDR3 protein. This table holds around 250,000 distinct CDR3 sequences, 36% found once. Their target antigens are unknown. The sample was blood. These TCRs come from a girl between 10 and 17 years old with multiple sclerosis.

The rearrangement uses TRBV11-3 and TRBJ2-3, with unresolved D. CDR3 size: 12 residues. Deletions cut 4 bases from V and 5 bases from J, with 7 bases between. Per the germline V gene, CDR1 is SGHNT and CDR2 is YENEEA. The chain's CDR3 is CASSSRKDTQYF. Here the CDR3 DNA reads TGTGCCAGCAGCTCCCGTAAAGATACGCAGTATTTT.

The chain joins TRBV12-3 or TRBV12-4 to TRBJ1-4, with D unresolved. The length of the CDR3 is 14 residues. Trimming pared 3 bases from V and 3 bases from J, leaving 8 bases between. The CDR3 here is CASSFSSSNEKLFF. In DNA, the CDR3 is TGTGCCAGCAGTTTCTCTTCCTCTAATGAAAAACTGTTTTTT.

On this clonotype: A single base separates this from a much larger clone, so it may be a read error. This sequence joins TRBV7-9 and TRBJ2-3, with 9 bases identical to TRBD2. The V and J ends lost 4 bases and 2 bases, in that order; junction bases with no gene match: 7. Per germline, CDR1 SEHNR and CDR2 FQNEAQ (reference sequence). The length of the CDR3 is 16 residues. The CDR3 DNA reads as TGTGCCAGCAGCTCGTTAGCGGGGGTAGACACAGATACGCAGTATTTT. Its translation: CASSSLAGVDTDTQYF.

This clonotype showed up just a few times. The rearrangement joins TRBV14 to TRBJ2-1, with 14 bases fitting TRBD2. Germline-derived CDR1 and CDR2 are SGHDN and FVKESK. With 4 bases clipped from V and 5 bases from J, the junction kept 10 bases outside the gene matches. The CDR3 loop spans 18 amino acids. The CDR3: CASSPGLAGVRYNNEQFF. For the CDR3, the DNA is TGTGCCAGCAGCCCGGGACTAGCGGGAGTCAGATATAACAATGAGCAGTTCTTC.

This chain uses TRBV5-1 with TRBJ1-1; 8 nucleotides line up with TRBD1. CDR1 and CDR2 from the germline V gene are SGHRS and YFSETQ. The J segment lost 6 bases and the V segment lost 3 bases, leaving 4 bases of the junction unmatched. The CDR3 covers 13 residues. The CDR3 sequence: CASSWTGSAEAFF. The CDR3 DNA follows: TGCGCCAGCAGCTGGACAGGGTCGGCTGAAGCTTTCTTT. The whole variable domain, remainder taken from reference TRBV5-1 and TRBJ1-1, is KAGVTQTPRYLIKTRGQQVTLSCSPISGHRSVSWYQQTPGQGLQFLFEYFSETQRNKGNFPGRFSGRQFSNSRSEMNVSTLELGDSALYLCASSWTGSAEAFFGQGTRLTVV.

This clonotype was observed at least ten times. The chain has TRBV4-1 and TRBJ2-5; D is unclear. Per germline, CDR1 MGHRA and CDR2 YSYEKL. V lost 4 bases and J lost 2, with 8 bases in between. The CDR3 totals 13 residues. CDR3 nucleotides: TGCGCCAGCAGCCGGGGATTTCAAGAGACCCAGTACTTC. It encodes CASSRGFQETQYF.

Turning to this clonotype: A read error may be the cause here, since a much bigger clone is one base away. The V and J genes are TRBV18 and TRBJ1-1; possible D gene TRBD1, 5 bases. The CDR3 is 12 amino acids. Germline V gene lookup returns CDR1 KGHSH and CDR2 LQKENI. The CDR3 sequence: CTSSPGPGVAFF. CDR3 coding DNA: TGTACCAGCTCACCGGGACCGGGGGTAGCTTTCTTT.

This clonotype has a single count. Sequence at one end of the junction differs from germline and may be a read error. The rearrangement joins TRBV5-6 to TRBJ2-2; weak D call: TRBD1 (6 bases). Germline CDR1 and CDR2: SGHDT and YYEEEE. This CDR3 has 23 amino acids. The DNA for the CDR3 is TGTGCCAGCAGCTTGCAGGATAAAAGGGGGTCGACAGTGGGGAAGTCGAACACCGGGGAGCGGTTTTTT. Encoded protein: CASSLQDKRGSTVGKSNTGERFF.